A single sample is the source of the 6 T cell receptor beta chains below, sequenced in a study of memory CD8 T cells in hepatitis C reinfection. Sequencing was performed with immunoSEQ multiplex PCR; in TCRdb, only in-frame clones are kept and a portion is missing. Of approximately 51,000 clones listed, over 85% are singletons. Time point: pre-reinfection, 55 to 20 weeks before reinfection detection. The sorted cells went straight to TCR sequencing with no prior in vitro expansion. The source material was naive CD8+ T cells sorted from blood. These TCRs come from a man aged 18 to 29 with hepatitis C virus infection.

The genes are TRBV19 and TRBJ2-1, with a weak D call TRBD1 (6 bases). There are 17 residues in the CDR3. Trimming stripped 6 bases from V and 4 bases from J, with 22 bases between. Germline lookup yields CDR1 LNHDA and CDR2 SQIVND (reference sequence). The CDR3 DNA reads as TGTGCCAGTAGCCCCCTCCGGGACACGGACAAGTACAATGAGCAGTTCTTC. Amino acids: CASSPLRDTDKYNEQFF.

The chain carries TRBV6-5 and TRBJ1-1; 7 bases are a match to TRBD1. V gave up 6 bases and J gave up 3 bases; unmatched junction bases: 4. Germline V gives CDR1 MNHEY, CDR2 SVGAGI. The CDR3 is 13 amino acids. CDR3 nucleotide sequence: TGTGCCAGCAGAGACAGGGTTGACACTGAAGCTTTCTTT. It specifies CASRDRVDTEAFF.

This clone qualifies as medium-sized. This rearrangement joins TRBV19 to TRBJ1-2, with no clear D. V was shortened by 5 bases and J by 0 bases, with 16 bases between the two germline ends. This CDR3 region has 16 residues. Germline-derived CDR1 and CDR2 are LNHDA and SQIVND (reference sequence). The CDR3 spells CASSQPTVKPNYGYTF. Here the CDR3 DNA reads TGTGCCAGTAGTCAACCCACAGTCAAACCTAACTATGGCTACACCTTC.

Here the CDR3 DNA reads TGTGCCAGCAGCCAAGAACAGTCGACCTACGAGCAGTACTTC. Encoded protein: CASSQEQSTYEQYF. The V call is TRBV4-2, the J call TRBJ2-7; D remains unclear. The CDR3 runs to 14 residues. The germline V and J ends were trimmed by 0 bases and 2 bases, with 8 bases remaining between them. CDR1 and CDR2 from the germline V gene are LGHNA and YNFKEQ.

The V and J genes are TRBV14 and TRBJ2-5; possibly TRBD1 for D (6 bases). Germline assignment: CDR1 SGHDN and CDR2 FVKESK. The CDR3 is 15 residues long. Trimming removed 0 bases from V and 4 bases from J, with 12 bases in between. This chain's CDR3 is CASSQEGQGPETQYF. CDR3 coding DNA: TGTGCCAGCAGCCAAGAGGGGCAGGGGCCAGAGACCCAGTACTTC.

The chain has TRBV7-3 and TRBJ2-1; TRBD1 agrees at 11 bases. The CDR3 extends over 17 amino acids. The germline V gene has CDR1 SGHTA and CDR2 FQGTGA. Losses at the gene ends were 1 base for V and 4 bases for J; bases not matched to a gene: 6. The CDR3 spells CASSLSAGTGGYNEQFF. The CDR3 nucleotides read TGTGCCAGCAGCTTAAGTGCCGGGACAGGGGGGTACAATGAGCAGTTCTTC.